Below, 26 T cell receptor beta chains from the same sample are listed, as sequenced in a study of CD8 T cells in ankylosing spondylitis. TCRdb re-called the 5' RACE reads through MiXCR, storing one row per CDR3 protein. This table holds about 360,000 distinct CDR3 sequences, about 20% found once. The sequenced material came from blood, either unsorted or a sorted T cell fraction (not recorded which). These receptor sequences come from a male donor with ankylosing spondylitis or in good health (not recorded which).

The table lists this clonotype with a few counts. CDR3 amino acids: CSARDEGPRIFVQFF. The CDR3 region has the DNA TGCAGTGCTAGAGACGAGGGCCCCCGGATATTTGTTCAGTTCTTC. V gene TRBV20-1 combines with J gene TRBJ2-1, with D tentatively TRBD2 (5 bases). This CDR3 is built from 15 residues. V lost 0 bases, J lost 13 bases, and 22 bases lay in between. Germline V CDR1 and CDR2: DFQATT, SNEGSKA (reference sequence).

This clonotype was seen more than once but under ten times. The rearrangement uses TRBV7-9 and TRBJ2-3; tentative D call: TRBD1 (6 bases). The CDR3 is 14 residues long. V lost 1 base and J lost 5, with 10 bases in between. Germline lookup yields CDR1 SEHNR and CDR2 FQNEAQ (reference sequence). The chain's CDR3 is CASSLGGLGDTQYF. The CDR3 DNA is TGTGCCAGCAGCTTAGGGGGGCTGGGAGATACGCAGTATTTT. The full variable domain, with the rest looked up from reference TRBV7-9 and TRBJ2-3, is DTGVSQNPRHKITKRGQNVTFRCDPISEHNRLYWYRQTLGQGPEFLTYFQNEAQLEKSRLLSDRFSAERPKGSFSTLEIQRTEQGDSAMYLCASSLGGLGDTQYFGPGTRLTVL.

This clonotype was observed a handful of times. The chain couples TRBV12-3 or TRBV12-4 to TRBJ1-5; weak D call: TRBD1 (5 bases). The CDR3 is 12 residues long. The V end was cut by 6 bases, the J end by 5 bases, with 8 bases between. The CDR3 nucleotides read TGTGCCAGCAGCCAGGGATATCAGCCCCAGCATTTT. It translates to CASSQGYQPQHF.

This clonotype was counted at least ten times. The chain couples TRBV9 to TRBJ2-1; a weak D match, TRBD1 (5 bases). V lost 3 bases and J 3 bases, leaving 13 bases between the germline ends. In germline, CDR1 is SGDLS, CDR2 YYNGEE. This CDR3 is 15 amino acids long. Here the CDR3 DNA reads TGTGCCAGCAGCGCCGAAGGGGTCTTCTACAATGAGCAGTTCTTC. It encodes CASSAEGVFYNEQFF.

This clonotype has a handful of counts. CDR3 residues: CASSPPPFKLAGWDEQFF. For the CDR3, the DNA is TGTGCCAGCAGTCCCCCCCCCTTTAAACTAGCGGGGTGGGATGAGCAGTTCTTC. This rearrangement joins TRBV28 to TRBJ2-1; 10 positions match TRBD2. Germline V gene data show CDR1 as MDHEN and CDR2 as SYDVKM. This CDR3 is built from 18 residues. Trimming took 5 bases from V and 8 from J; bases not matched to a gene: 18.

This clonotype was seen a handful of times. The CDR3 sequence: CASSLDRGHQETQYF. CDR3 in DNA: TGTGCCAGCAGTTTGGACAGGGGGCATCAAGAGACCCAGTACTTC. The chain joins TRBV12-3 or TRBV12-4 to TRBJ2-5; 11 bases are shared with TRBD1. Trimming removed 3 bases from V and 2 bases from J; junction bases left unmatched: 2. The CDR3 loop spans 15 amino acids.

The V call is TRBV6-4, the J call TRBJ2-3, with 8 bases fitting TRBD2. Germline CDR1 is MRHNA and CDR2 is SNTAGT. V gave up 0 bases and J gave up 3 bases; unmatched junction bases: 5. CDR3 size: 16 residues. CDR3 sequence reads: CASSDSKGGGTDTQYF. Written as DNA, the CDR3 is TGTGCCAGCAGTGACTCGAAGGGCGGGGGGACAGATACGCAGTATTTT.

The table lists this clonotype with a few counts. V is TRBV20-1 and J is TRBJ2-3; maybe TRBD2 (7 bases). Trimming removed 0 bases from V and 4 bases from J, with 17 bases in between. Per germline, CDR1 DFQATT and CDR2 SNEGSKA (reference sequence). There are 16 residues in the CDR3. CDR3 bases: TGCAGTGCTAGAGATATCGGTGGGGGGGCCCCAGATACGCAGTATTTT. Its protein product is CSARDIGGGAPDTQYF.

V is TRBV28 and J is TRBJ2-3; possibly TRBD2 for D (7 bases). The CDR3 spans 15 residues. The V end lost 1 base, the J end lost 4 bases, and 12 bases lay between the germline ends. From germline, CDR1 is MDHEN and CDR2 SYDVKM. CDR3 bases: TGTGCCAGCAGTTTATATAAGGGGGGGCCAGATACGCAGTATTTT. It translates to CASSLYKGGPDTQYF.

CDR3 sequence (DNA): TGTGCCAGCAGTACGACAGGGGGAAGCACCGGGGAGCTGTTTTTT. Amino acid sequence: CASSTTGGSTGELFF. The chain employs TRBV2 and TRBJ2-2; 9 bases are a match to TRBD1. Germline V lookup: CDR1 SNHLY, CDR2 FYNNEI. CDR3 length equals 15 residues. V shed 5 bases, J shed 4 bases, and the junction held 5 bases outside the gene matches.

This clonotype was seen only a few times. The rearrangement uses TRBV24-1 and TRBJ2-1; 8 positions match TRBD1. Trimming took 4 bases from V and 3 from J; bases not matched to a gene: 7. The CDR3 has 16 residues. Germline V gene data show CDR1 as KGHDR and CDR2 as SFDVKD. The DNA for the CDR3 is TGTGCCACCAGTGACCCCGCCGGGACAGGCTACAATGAGCAGTTCTTC. Translating gives CATSDPAGTGYNEQFF.

This clonotype was seen a handful of times. The rearrangement links TRBV4-2 to TRBJ1-6; perhaps TRBD1 as D (6 bases). The CDR3 is 15 residues long. Germline-derived CDR1 and CDR2 are LGHNA and YNFKEQ. Trimming took off 0 bases at V and 7 bases at J, with 10 bases between the two ends. The CDR3 sequence: CASSQEQGGNSPLHF. DNA for the CDR3: TGTGCCAGCAGCCAAGAACAGGGAGGCAATTCACCCCTCCACTTT.

This clonotype was counted a few times. The chain employs TRBV12-5 and TRBJ2-5; TRBD1 is a possible D gene (5 bases). Germline V gene data show CDR1 as LGHNT and CDR2 as FRNRAP. The V end lost 1 base, the J end lost 5 bases, and 11 bases lay between the germline ends. This CDR3 has 14 amino acids. Here the CDR3 reads CASGLGGRAETQYF. The DNA for the CDR3 is TGTGCTAGTGGTTTGGGGGGCAGGGCGGAGACCCAGTACTTC.

The CDR3 DNA reads as TGTGCCAGCAGCTTAGCGAGCGGGCTAGCGGGGACCAATGAGCAGTTCTTC. Amino acids: CASSLASGLAGTNEQFF. The rearrangement links TRBV7-9 to TRBJ2-1; 9 nucleotides match TRBD2. CDR1 and CDR2 from the germline V gene are SEHNR and FQNEAQ (reference sequence). The CDR3 is made up of 17 amino acids. Losses at the gene ends were 0 bases for V and 6 bases for J; bases not matched to a gene: 9.

A few counts support this clonotype. The chain joins TRBV11-2 to TRBJ2-1; TRBD2 agrees at 9 bases. The V segment lost 4 bases and the J segment 4 bases; nucleotides outside the gene matches: 8. The CDR3 extends over 16 amino acids. CDR1 is SGHAT and CDR2 is FQNNGV in the germline V gene. CDR3 DNA sequence: TGTGCCAGCAGCTACCCGACTAGCGGAAGTTACAATGAGCAGTTCTTC. Its protein product is CASSYPTSGSYNEQFF. The entire variable domain, with the rest obtained from reference TRBV11-2 and TRBJ2-1, is as follows: EAGVAQSPRYKIIEKRQSVAFWCNPISGHATLYWYQQILGQGPKLLIQFQNNGVVDDSQLPKDRFSAERLKGVDSTLKIQPAKLEDSAVYLCASSYPTSGSYNEQFFGPGTRLTVL.

This clonotype was seen a few times. This chain joins TRBV12-3 or TRBV12-4 and TRBJ2-1; no clear D. Trimming left V 8 bases short and J 3 bases short, with 8 bases between. CDR3 length: 12 amino acids. CDR3 sequence reads: CASLDIYNEQFF. As DNA, the CDR3 is TGTGCCAGCCTCGACATCTACAATGAGCAGTTCTTC.

This clonotype showed up many times. The V and J genes are TRBV27 and TRBJ2-7; either TRBD1 or TRBD2 may supply D (5 bases each). Per the germline V gene, CDR1 is MNHEY and CDR2 is SMNVEV (reference sequence). The CDR3 is 13 amino acids. V was pared by 3 bases and J by 5 bases, with 11 bases between. Here the CDR3 DNA reads TGTGCCAGCAGTTTCCAGGGACCCAACGAGCAGTACTTC. This translates into CASSFQGPNEQYF.

The sample holds a few counts of this clonotype. The rearrangement links TRBV30 to TRBJ2-5; a weak D match, TRBD2 (5 bases). The CDR3 is made up of 12 amino acids. Germline values: CDR1 GTSNPN, CDR2 SVGIG (reference sequence). V shed 1 base and J shed 3 bases, with 6 bases lying between them. CDR3 sequence reads: CAWSGGKETQYF. CDR3 DNA sequence: TGTGCCTGGAGTGGAGGGAAAGAGACCCAGTACTTC.

The chain joins TRBV28 to TRBJ2-2, with 11 bases identical to TRBD1. The CDR3 sequence is 16 residues long. V lost 3 bases, J lost 6 bases, and 6 bases stayed unmatched. Germline V gene data show CDR1 as MDHEN and CDR2 as SYDVKM. The DNA of the CDR3 is TGTGCCAGCAGTTTCCCCACGGACAGGGGGCCCGGGGAGCTGTTTTTT. Translation: CASSFPTDRGPGELFF.

The J gene is TRBJ1-2, the V gene TRBV21-1; the D call of TRBD1 is as the table states it, not checked on the DNA. TRBV21-1 is an annotated pseudogene. The CDR3 extends over 14 amino acids. The CDR3, as DNA: TGTGCCGCCGAGCGAAAAAAAACAGGGAGTGGCTACACCTTC. Its translation: CAAERKKTGSGYTF.

This clonotype was found a few times. The chain uses TRBV20-1 and TRBJ2-3; 9 bases map to TRBD2. V trimming: 0 bases; J trimming: 6 bases; junction bases outside the gene matches: 7. This CDR3 region has 15 residues. CDR1 DFQATT and CDR2 SNEGSKA come from the germline V gene (reference sequence). CDR3 nucleotide sequence: TGCAGTGCTAGAGAGGGGGTGCTAGCGGGGGATACGCAGTATTTT. Encoded protein: CSAREGVLAGDTQYF.

There are a few counts of this clonotype. The chain joins TRBV6-2 or TRBV6-3 to TRBJ2-7; D not resolved. The CDR3 runs to 13 residues. V shed 4 bases and J shed 2 bases, with 9 bases lying between them. Germline V gene data show CDR1 as MNHEY and CDR2 as SVGEGT. CDR3 coding DNA: TGTGCCAGCAGTTGGCAGGAGACCTACGAGCAGTACTTC. Protein sequence: CASSWQETYEQYF.

This sequence joins TRBV20-1 and TRBJ2-7; D is ambiguous. Germline CDR1 is DFQATT and CDR2 is SNEGSKA (reference sequence). V was pared by 6 bases and J by 5 bases, with 11 bases between. The CDR3 covers 11 residues. The CDR3 DNA reads as TGCAGTGCCCATCCCAGAGACGAGCAGTACTTC. This sequence encodes CSAHPRDEQYF.

This clonotype occurred a few times. V and J are TRBV27 and TRBJ1-6, with D unclear. CDR1 and CDR2 from the germline V gene are MNHEY and SMNVEV (reference sequence). V shed 3 bases and J shed 9 bases, with 9 bases lying between them. The CDR3 contains 13 residues. CDR3 nucleotide sequence: TGTGCCAGCAGTTTTGTGGATGGTTCACCCCTCCACTTT. Its translation: CASSFVDGSPLHF.

The gene calls are TRBV7-6 and TRBJ2-6; D unresolved. This CDR3 is 15 amino acids long. V was shortened by 3 bases and J by 4 bases, with 10 bases between the two germline ends. CDR1 is SGHVS, CDR2 FNYEAQ, per germline. The CDR3 is CASSFGGGGANVLTF. CDR3 nucleotide sequence: TGTGCCAGCAGCTTTGGTGGTGGGGGGGCCAACGTCCTGACTTTC.

V is TRBV27 and J is TRBJ1-6; D remains ambiguous. CDR1 and CDR2 from the germline V gene are MNHEY and SMNVEV (reference sequence). This CDR3 has 14 amino acids. Trimming shortened V by 6 bases and J by 7 bases, and 13 bases separated the two germline ends. CDR3 DNA: TGTGCCAGCAGCACCGGACTGACCAATTCACCCCTCCACTTT. It is translated as CASSTGLTNSPLHF.